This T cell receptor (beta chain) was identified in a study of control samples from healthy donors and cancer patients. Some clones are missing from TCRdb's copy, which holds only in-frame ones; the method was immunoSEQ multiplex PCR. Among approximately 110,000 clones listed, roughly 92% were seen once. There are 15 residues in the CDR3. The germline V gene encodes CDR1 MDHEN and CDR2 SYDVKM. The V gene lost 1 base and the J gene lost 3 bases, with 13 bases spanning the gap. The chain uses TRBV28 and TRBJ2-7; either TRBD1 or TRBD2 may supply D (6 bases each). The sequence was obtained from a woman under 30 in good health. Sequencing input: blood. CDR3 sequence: CASSLSRDTYYEQYF. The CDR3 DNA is TGTGCCAGCAGTTTATCGCGGGACACCTACTACGAGCAGTACTTC.